Following are 24 T cell receptor beta chains from one sample sequenced in a study of CD8 T cells in Susac syndrome. Roughly 0.45 to 1 ug RNA was reverse transcribed with random hexamers. A single record per CDR3 protein comes from TCRdb applying MiXCR to the immunoSEQ multiplex PCR reads. The repertoire holds 85,000 to 95,000 distinct CDR3 sequences, with about 93% as singletons. The source material was CD4+ T cells from PBMCs. All receptors come from a human donor with Susac syndrome.

The rearrangement links TRBV18 to TRBJ1-1; 7 bases fit TRBD1. The CDR3 has 13 amino acids. CDR1 is KGHSH and CDR2 is LQKENI in the germline V gene. V lost 3 bases to trimming and J lost 7 bases; unmatched junction nucleotides: 5. The CDR3 nucleotides read TGTGCCAGCTCACCGACAGGGACGGGTGAAGCTTTCTTT. It translates to CASSPTGTGEAFF.

The V and J genes are TRBV5-1 and TRBJ2-1, with TRBD2 matching over 12 bases. After removal of 0 bases from V and 4 bases from J, the junction contained 5 bases not matched to a gene. Per the germline V gene, CDR1 is SGHRS and CDR2 is YFSETQ. This CDR3 comprises 17 residues. CDR3: CASSLGGGLAGYNEQFF. In DNA form, the CDR3 reads TGCGCCAGCAGCTTGGGGGGGGGACTAGCGGGTTACAATGAGCAGTTCTTC.

The chain couples TRBV20-1 to TRBJ1-1; no clear D gene. This CDR3 contains 13 residues. The V and J ends lost 0 bases and 0 bases respectively, with 5 bases between them. The germline V gene encodes CDR1 DFQATT and CDR2 SNEGSKA (reference sequence). The CDR3 protein is CSARDYMNTEAFF. The CDR3 nucleotides are TGCAGTGCTAGAGATTACATGAACACTGAAGCTTTCTTT.

J is TRBJ2-7 and V is TRBV25-1; no definite D call. Trimming took off 6 bases at V and 1 base at J, with 7 bases between the two ends. Germline V gene data show CDR1 as MGHDK and CDR2 as SYGVNS. CDR3 length: 12 residues. DNA of the CDR3: TGTGCCAGCAGACTGGGATCCTACGAGCAGTACTTC. This encodes CASRLGSYEQYF.

This chain links TRBV7-3 with TRBJ1-1; D not certain. The V and J ends lost 4 bases and 0 bases respectively, with 18 bases between them. The CDR3 spans 17 residues. CDR1 and CDR2 (germline): SGHTA, FQGTGA. The CDR3 DNA follows: TGTGCCAGCAGCTACTATCGACACCTGAACATGAACACTGAAGCTTTCTTT. As protein: CASSYYRHLNMNTEAFF. The entire variable domain, with the rest obtained from reference TRBV7-3 and TRBJ1-1, is as follows: GAGVSQTPSNKVTEKGKYVELRCDPISGHTALYWYRQSLGQGPEFLIYFQGTGAADDSGLPNDRFFAVRPEGSVSTLKIQRTERGDSAVYLCASSYYRHLNMNTEAFFGQGTRLTVV.

J is TRBJ1-5 and V is TRBV2, with D possibly being TRBD1 (5 bases). CDR3 size: 13 residues. V lost 4 bases, J lost 6 bases, and 10 bases lay in between. CDR1 SNHLY and CDR2 FYNNEI come from the germline V gene. CDR3 bases: TGTGCCAGCAGTGTGCAGGGAGGTCAGCCCCAGCATTTT. Translated, it gives CASSVQGGQPQHF.

This sequence joins TRBV10-3 and TRBJ1-5; no clear D gene. Germline lookup yields CDR1 ENHRY and CDR2 SYGVKD. The CDR3 extends over 14 amino acids. V shed 3 bases and J shed 3 bases, with 9 bases lying between them. Written as DNA, the CDR3 is TGTGCCATCAGTGACCGGGATCTCAATCAGCCCCAGCATTTT. It codes for CAISDRDLNQPQHF.

This rearrangement joins TRBV10-3 to TRBJ2-1; D unresolved. This CDR3 is built from 12 residues. CDR1 and CDR2 from the germline V gene are ENHRY and SYGVKD. V dropped 3 bases and J dropped 5 bases, with 5 bases sitting between them. CDR3 nucleotides: TGTGCCATCAGTGAAGCCGACAATGAGCAGTTCTTC. It yields the protein CAISEADNEQFF.

V and J are TRBV3-1 and TRBJ2-5; 7 bases match TRBD1. Germline values: CDR1 LGHDT, CDR2 YNNKEL (reference sequence). This CDR3 spans 14 amino acids. V lost 0 bases to trimming and J lost 3 bases; unmatched junction nucleotides: 1. This chain's CDR3 is CASSQEDREETQYF. CDR3 nucleotide sequence: TGTGCCAGCAGCCAAGAAGACAGGGAAGAGACCCAGTACTTC.

The chain is built from TRBV3-1 and TRBJ2-2, with 8 positions matching TRBD2. CDR3 length equals 15 residues. V gave up 4 bases and J gave up 4 bases; unmatched junction bases: 5. In germline, CDR1 is LGHDT, CDR2 YNNKEL (reference sequence). This chain's CDR3 is CASSPGLARTGELFF. The CDR3 DNA is TGTGCCAGCAGCCCCGGACTAGCCCGCACCGGGGAGCTGTTTTTT.

This clonotype has only a few counts. The rearrangement uses TRBV18 and TRBJ2-5; TRBD2 might be the D (6 bases). In germline, CDR1 is KGHSH, CDR2 LQKENI. The V end lost 2 bases, the J end lost 5 bases, and 6 bases lay between the germline ends. This CDR3 has 12 amino acids. The CDR3 here is CASSPGRETQYF. Here the CDR3 DNA reads TGTGCCAGCTCACCAGGGAGGGAGACCCAGTACTTC.

The rearrangement links TRBV2 to TRBJ1-5, with D possibly TRBD1 on 5 matching bases. Per the germline V gene, CDR1 is SNHLY and CDR2 is FYNNEI. This CDR3 has 14 residues. V lost 8 bases and J 1 base, leaving 12 bases between the germline ends. CDR3: CASSSSGSNQPQHF. Written as DNA, the CDR3 is TGTGCCAGCTCCAGCTCAGGGAGCAATCAGCCCCAGCATTTT.

The chain recombines TRBV18 with TRBJ2-6; D is uncertain. Germline V lookup: CDR1 KGHSH, CDR2 LQKENI. The CDR3 loop spans 14 amino acids. The V end lost 5 bases, the J end lost 0 bases, and 5 bases lay between the germline ends. Here the CDR3 DNA reads TGTGCCAGCTCAACGGGCTCTGGGGCCAACGTCCTGACTTTC. Its translation is CASSTGSGANVLTF.

This chain connects TRBV12-3 or TRBV12-4 to TRBJ2-5; weak D call: TRBD2 (6 bases). The CDR3 extends over 14 amino acids. V lost 2 bases and J lost 1, with 8 bases in between. The CDR3 DNA reads as TGTGCCAGCAGTTTAAGTAGCGGCCAAGAGACCCAGTACTTC. It translates to CASSLSSGQETQYF.

The chain has TRBV2 and TRBJ2-4; D may be TRBD2 (5 bases). This CDR3 is 13 amino acids long. V was clipped by 7 bases and J by 2 bases, with 9 bases between them. Looked up from germline, CDR1 is SNHLY and CDR2 is FYNNEI. The CDR3 DNA follows: TGTGCCAGCACTCAGGACTCCAAAAACATTCAGTACTTC. Protein: CASTQDSKNIQYF.

This clonotype was detected once. The V call is TRBV30, the J call TRBJ2-7; perhaps TRBD1 as D (5 bases). V was pared by 3 bases and J by 5 bases, with 17 bases between. From germline, CDR1 is GTSNPN and CDR2 SVGIG (reference sequence). The CDR3 sequence is 14 residues long. CDR3: CAWRRTLTYDEQYF. DNA for the CDR3: TGTGCCTGGAGACGGACACTGACTTACGACGAGCAGTACTTC.

The chain links TRBV3-1 to TRBJ2-1; tentatively, D is TRBD1 (5 bases). The CDR3 is 13 residues long. Trimming shortened V by 5 bases and J by 5 bases, and 10 bases separated the two germline ends. Germline CDR1 and CDR2: LGHDT and YNNKEL (reference sequence). As DNA, the CDR3 is TGTGCCAGCAGCGGGGCCAGGAACAATGAGCAGTTCTTC. This sequence encodes CASSGARNNEQFF.

This rearrangement joins TRBV3-1 to TRBJ1-3; no clear D gene. Trimming shortened V by 0 bases and J by 3 bases, and 0 bases separated the two germline ends. This CDR3 comprises 12 residues. CDR1 and CDR2 from the germline V gene are LGHDT and YNNKEL (reference sequence). The chain's CDR3 is CASSQDGNTIYF. The CDR3 bases are TGTGCCAGCAGCCAAGATGGAAACACCATATATTTT.

The V and J genes are TRBV30 and TRBJ1-2, with D possibly being TRBD1 (5 bases). Trimming pared 0 bases from V and 8 bases from J, leaving 10 bases between. The CDR3 spans 12 residues. Germline CDR1 is GTSNPN and CDR2 is SVGIG (reference sequence). In nucleotides, the CDR3 is TGTGCCTGGAGTGTACCTAGGGGAGGCTACACCTTC. This gives the protein CAWSVPRGGYTF.

The genes are TRBV12-3 or TRBV12-4 and TRBJ1-2; D remains unclear. Trimming pared 3 bases from V and 3 bases from J, leaving 5 bases between. The CDR3 is 12 amino acids. CDR3 protein: CASSFRDYGYTF. In DNA, the CDR3 is TGTGCCAGCAGTTTTAGGGACTATGGCTACACCTTC.

The V and J genes are TRBV19 and TRBJ2-5; 10 bases map to TRBD2. CDR1 and CDR2 (germline): LNHDA, SQIVND (reference sequence). The CDR3 runs to 14 residues. V gave up 5 bases and J gave up 4 bases; unmatched junction bases: 4. DNA for the CDR3: TGTGCCAGTAGTCTAGCGGGGGTGGGAGAGACCCAGTACTTC. Translating it yields CASSLAGVGETQYF.

This clonotype was counted a single time. The gene calls are TRBV25-1 and TRBJ2-1, with a weak D call TRBD1 (6 bases). This CDR3 has 14 amino acids. The germline gives CDR1 MGHDK, CDR2 SYGVNS. The V end was cut by 0 bases, the J end by 6 bases, with 9 bases between. CDR3 loop: CASSEYKDSNEQFF. DNA of the CDR3: TGTGCCAGCAGTGAATATAAGGACAGCAATGAGCAGTTCTTC.

The CDR3 reads CSAAGHLLYGYTF. CDR3 DNA sequence: TGCAGTGCTGCGGGACACCTCCTCTATGGCTACACCTTC. The chain joins TRBV20-1 to TRBJ1-2; the D gene is possibly TRBD1 (6 bases). Germline values: CDR1 DFQATT, CDR2 SNEGSKA (reference sequence). This CDR3 is built from 13 residues. V lost 5 bases, J lost 4 bases, and 14 bases lay in between.

This chain joins TRBV6-2 or TRBV6-3 and TRBJ1-1; 9 positions match TRBD1. CDR1 is MNHEY, CDR2 SVGEGT, per germline. Trimming removed 6 bases from V and 5 bases from J; junction bases left unmatched: 7. The CDR3 spans 14 residues. The CDR3 loop reads CASSLGTGKTEAFF. CDR3 coding DNA: TGTGCCAGCAGCCTTGGGACAGGGAAAACTGAAGCTTTCTTT.